Listed here are 24 T cell receptor beta chains from one sample, sequenced in a study of blood T cells in healthy people across ages. The use of a sample-barcoded 5' primer and a J-beta primer mix characterized a second PCR of roughly 7 to 11 cycles. Using its own MiXCR run on the 5' RACE reads, TCRdb lists one record per CDR3 protein. The data hold roughly 500,000 distinct CDR3 sequences, with 25% to 30% observed a single time. The sequenced material came from blood. The receptors derive from a woman aged 70-85 years in good health.

This clonotype was recorded a few times. V is TRBV7-3 and J is TRBJ1-2, with TRBD1 matching 7 bases. Per the germline V gene, CDR1 is SGHTA and CDR2 is FQGTGA. There are 15 residues in the CDR3. The trim removed 5 bases at V and 1 base at J, leaving 7 bases unmatched. CDR3 amino acids: CASSPAHRGNYGYTF. CDR3 nucleotide sequence: TGTGCCAGCAGCCCTGCCCACAGGGGTAACTATGGCTACACCTTC.

The chain couples TRBV6-1 to TRBJ2-7; D call uncertain. Trimming took off 8 bases at V and 3 bases at J, with 14 bases between the two ends. The CDR3 sequence is 13 residues long. The germline CDR1 and CDR2 sequences are MNHNS and SASEGT. The CDR3 nucleotides read TGTGCCAGCCAGAAGGGCCTAGGCTACGAGCAGTACTTC. This translates into CASQKGLGYEQYF.

In its sample, this clonotype was seen a few times. The rearrangement joins TRBV7-2 to TRBJ2-2; 13 bases agree with TRBD2. Per germline, CDR1 SGHTA and CDR2 FQGNSA. The J segment lost 5 bases and the V segment lost 7 bases, leaving 7 bases of the junction unmatched. The CDR3 consists of 16 residues. The CDR3 DNA follows: TGTGCCAGCACCCACACTAGCGGGGGGGTAACCGGGGAGCTGTTTTTT. It yields the protein CASTHTSGGVTGELFF.

This sequence joins TRBV5-1 and TRBJ2-7; D gene ambiguous. Germline-derived CDR1 and CDR2 are SGHRS and YFSETQ. The V end lost 0 bases, the J end lost 0 bases, and 16 bases lay between the germline ends. The CDR3 covers 17 residues. As DNA, the CDR3 is TGCGCCAGCAGCTTGGGCCGGACGCCCAAGGGCTCCTACGAGCAGTACTTC. It specifies CASSLGRTPKGSYEQYF.

This clonotype was counted a few times. The chain is built from TRBV12-3 or TRBV12-4 and TRBJ2-3, with D perhaps matching TRBD1 (6 bases). CDR3 length: 15 amino acids. Trimming cost V 3 bases and J 2 bases, with 12 bases left between them. CDR3 region: CASSFGQTYTDTQYF. CDR3 bases: TGTGCCAGCAGTTTCGGACAGACCTACACAGATACGCAGTATTTT.

The J gene is TRBJ2-3, the V gene TRBV30; the match to TRBD2 covers 7 bases. The CDR3 loop spans 15 amino acids. The V segment lost 4 bases and the J segment 0 bases; nucleotides outside the gene matches: 7. Germline CDR1 GTSNPN, CDR2 SVGIG (reference sequence). The CDR3 DNA reads TGTGCCTGGAAGGCGGGGGAGGCTAGCACAGATACGCAGTATTTT. It codes for CAWKAGEASTDTQYF.

The rearrangement links TRBV12-3 or TRBV12-4 to TRBJ1-2, with TRBD1 matching over 7 bases. The CDR3 totals 13 residues. V dropped 6 bases and J dropped 8; count of bases not matched to a gene: 9. This chain's CDR3 is CASSQTGEGGYTF. DNA of the CDR3: TGTGCCAGCAGCCAAACAGGGGAAGGAGGCTACACCTTC.

This chain uses TRBV29-1 with TRBJ1-1, with D unclear. The CDR3 totals 17 residues. Germline CDR1 and CDR2: SQVTM and ANQGSEA. Trimming removed 4 bases at V and 3 bases at J, with 24 bases between. CDR3 DNA: TGCAGCGTTGCATTTCTTCCGGGATTTGGATCTGACACTGAAGCTTTCTTT. This codes for CSVAFLPGFGSDTEAFF.

In the case of this clonotype: A read error may produce the germline difference seen at one junction end. The chain joins TRBV20-1 to TRBJ2-5, with TRBD1 matching 7 bases. The end of the DNA is better explained by TRBJ2-1, so the J call may be wrong. In germline, CDR1 is DFQATT, CDR2 SNEGSKA (reference sequence). The CDR3 length is 14 residues. CDR3 region: CNATGQWNLNEQFF. CDR3 bases: TGCAATGCTACGGGACAGTGGAATCTCAATGAGCAGTTCTTC.

This clonotype has just a few counts. The chain couples TRBV7-2 to TRBJ1-1; TRBD1 agrees at 8 bases. Trimming removed 5 bases from V and 11 bases from J; junction bases left unmatched: 10. The CDR3 runs to 13 residues. Germline CDR1 and CDR2: SGHTA and FQGNSA. In nucleotides, the CDR3 is TGTGCCAGCAGCCCGCCAGGGGGCGTGAATGCTTTCTTT. Protein sequence: CASSPPGGVNAFF.

Only a few counts were recorded for this clonotype. The chain links TRBV4-2 to TRBJ2-3; D is unclear. V gave up 0 bases and J gave up 0 bases, with 13 bases separating them. The CDR3 covers 17 residues. The V gene's germline CDR1 is LGHNA and CDR2 YNFKEQ. The CDR3 bases are TGTGCCAGCAGCCAAGATAAGGGATCCCCCAGCACAGATACGCAGTATTTT. Its translation: CASSQDKGSPSTDTQYF.

This CDR3 is CATSDGSGLGSQYF. CDR3 DNA: TGTGCCACCAGTGACGGCTCCGGTCTGGGGTCCCAGTACTTC. The rearrangement uses TRBV24-1 and TRBJ2-5; D gene ambiguous. CDR1 KGHDR and CDR2 SFDVKD come from the germline V gene. The CDR3 extends over 14 amino acids. V was clipped by 4 bases and J by 9 bases, with 17 bases between them.

This clonotype turned up a few times. CDR3 loop: CSASRQTSGVSYEQYF. The DNA for the CDR3 is TGCAGTGCATCGCGGCAGACTAGCGGGGTGAGCTACGAGCAGTACTTC. The chain links TRBV20-1 to TRBJ2-7, with 11 bases fitting TRBD2. CDR3 length: 16 amino acids. CDR1 DFQATT and CDR2 SNEGSKA come from the germline V gene (reference sequence). V dropped 6 bases and J dropped 3; count of bases not matched to a gene: 13.

This chain uses TRBV7-3 with TRBJ2-3; D might be TRBD1 (5 bases). Trimming cost V 7 bases and J 6 bases, with 14 bases left between them. Per the germline V gene, CDR1 is SGHTA and CDR2 is FQGTGA. The CDR3 runs 13 residues. DNA for the CDR3: TGTGCCAGCAACTTGAAAGGGGCCGATACGCAGTATTTT. Amino acids: CASNLKGADTQYF. Based on the CDR3 plus reference TRBV7-3 and TRBJ2-3, the full variable domain is GAGVSQTPSNKVTEKGKYVELRCDPISGHTALYWYRQSLGQGPEFLIYFQGTGAADDSGLPNDRFFAVRPEGSVSTLKIQRTERGDSAVYLCASNLKGADTQYFGPGTRLTVL.

The chain carries TRBV4-3 and TRBJ1-2, with D uncertain. The CDR3 totals 16 residues. The germline V gene has CDR1 LGHNA and CDR2 YSLEER. Trimming left V 0 bases short and J 5 bases short, with 16 bases between. CDR3 nucleotides: TGCGCCAGCAGCCAAGAGACAAGTTACCCTCTGTATGGCTACACCTTC. Its protein product is CASSQETSYPLYGYTF.

This sequence joins TRBV20-1 and TRBJ2-5; TRBD2 matches at 7 bases. V was clipped by 5 bases and J by 5 bases; unmatched bases: 14. The CDR3 is made up of 15 amino acids. Germline V gene sequence: CDR1 DFQATT, CDR2 SNEGSKA (reference sequence). The CDR3, as DNA: TGCAGTGCTTTCGGTCAGCGGGGAATGACGGAGACCCAGTACTTC. Amino acid sequence: CSAFGQRGMTETQYF.

This clonotype was counted only a few times. The rearrangement joins TRBV6-7 to TRBJ1-4; TRBD1 is a possible D gene (6 bases). TRBV6-7 is treated as an ORF (open reading frame) with a function not yet certain. The CDR3 is 15 amino acids. The germline V and J ends were trimmed by 0 bases and 7 bases, with 12 bases remaining between them. The CDR3 reads CASSYSNRACEKLFF. The DNA for the CDR3 is TGTGCCAGCAGTTACTCGAACAGGGCTTGTGAAAAACTGTTTTTT.

This clonotype has more than one count but fewer than ten. The chain carries TRBV27 and TRBJ1-6; TRBD1 aligns across 7 bases. CDR3 length equals 16 residues. Trimming took 7 bases from V and 0 from J; bases not matched to a gene: 6. Germline-derived CDR1 and CDR2 are MNHEY and SMNVEV (reference sequence). The CDR3, as DNA: TGTGCCAGCACCGCGGACAGGAGCTCCTATAATTCACCCCTCCACTTT. Encoded protein: CASTADRSSYNSPLHF.

This clonotype was picked up a small number of times. A read error may account for a junction end that differs from germline. The chain joins TRBV5-5 to TRBJ2-7; no clear D. The CDR3 has 13 residues. Germline V CDR1 and CDR2: SGHKS, YYEKEE (reference sequence). CDR3 sequence (DNA): TGTGCCAGCAGCTTAGCAGACATCTACGGGCAGTACTTC. Translating it yields CASSLADIYGQYF.

The chain employs TRBV27 and TRBJ1-1; D perhaps matches TRBD1 (5 bases). Deletions cut 6 bases from V and 1 base from J, with 18 bases between. Germline values: CDR1 MNHEY, CDR2 SMNVEV (reference sequence). This CDR3 is built from 16 residues. In nucleotides, the CDR3 is TGTGCCAGCAGCAGGAGGGTTGGGGCAGCGAACACTGAAGCTTTCTTT. Its protein product is CASSRRVGAANTEAFF.

The rearrangement links TRBV4-2 to TRBJ2-5, with TRBD2 identical over 10 bases. The V gene end was trimmed by 2 bases and the J gene end by 2 bases; junction bases not matched to a gene: 5. CDR1 LGHNA and CDR2 YNFKEQ come from the germline V gene. CDR3 length equals 16 residues. CDR3 nucleotides: TGTGCCAGCAGCCAATTAGGACTAGCGGCACAAGAGACCCAGTACTTC. It yields the protein CASSQLGLAAQETQYF.

This clonotype occurred once. The chain combines TRBV3-1 with TRBJ2-7; no reliable D call. This CDR3 has 14 residues. Trimming took 3 bases from V and 3 from J, leaving 12 bases between them. Germline V gives CDR1 LGHDT, CDR2 YNNKEL (reference sequence). The CDR3 loop is CASSHPVRGYEQYF. The CDR3 DNA is TGTGCCAGCAGCCATCCTGTCCGAGGCTACGAGCAGTACTTC.

This clonotype was seen a few times. J is TRBJ1-5 and V is TRBV7-2; 7 nucleotides align to TRBD1. V was clipped by 5 bases and J by 4 bases; unmatched bases: 17. The CDR3 spans 18 residues. Germline assignment: CDR1 SGHTA and CDR2 FQGNSA. The CDR3 reads CASSPPRTGRMGNQPQHF. Here the CDR3 DNA reads TGTGCCAGCAGCCCGCCCCGGACAGGAAGAATGGGTAATCAGCCCCAGCATTTT.

V is TRBV6-2 or TRBV6-3 and J is TRBJ2-1; no reliable D call. Germline V gene lookup returns CDR1 MNHEY and CDR2 SVGEGT. V lost 6 bases, J lost 0 bases, and 12 bases lay in between. This CDR3 is 15 amino acids long. CDR3 coding DNA: TGTGCCAGCAGCCCGCACCACAGCTCCTACAATGAGCAGTTCTTC. This codes for CASSPHHSSYNEQFF.